The clone carrying this TCR beta chain was seen a handful of times. This entry comes from a study of human T cells and chemical hapten exposure. Study at large: Small pooled library volume differences mainly caused per-sample TCR yield variation.

Germline CDR1 and CDR2: SQVTM and ANQGSEA. V trimming: 6 bases; J trimming: 2 bases; junction bases outside the gene matches: 8. The CDR3 totals 14 residues. Unfractionated whole blood was the source from which total RNA was extracted. TCRdb recomputed calls from the 5' RACE reads with MiXCR, one row per CDR3 protein. The sample contains about 81,000 distinct CDR3 sequences, more than 7.5% of which appear only once. The chain is built from TRBV29-1 and TRBJ2-5; 8 nucleotides align to TRBD1. This receptor was identified in a male donor in good health. The CDR3 DNA reads as TGCAGCGTCACGAGGGGACAGGCACAAGAGACCCAGTACTTC. This codes for CSVTRGQAQETQYF. Full variable domain (rest looked up from reference TRBV29-1 and TRBJ2-5): SAVISQKPSRDICQRGTSLTIQCQVDSQVTMMFWYRQQPGQSLTLIATANQGSEATYESGFVIDKFPISRPNLTFSTLTVSNMSPEDSSIYLCSVTRGQAQETQYFGPGTRLLVL.